These 17 T cell receptor beta chains came from one sample sequenced in a study of T cell therapy after organ transplantation. Their specific antigens are unknown. This table comes from immunoSEQ multiplex PCR, and its TCRdb copy is limited to in-frame clones, with some not included. The sample carries 44,000 or so clones, approximately 94% recorded once. This specimen was CD8+ T cells from blood, taken before autologous CMV-specific T cell therapy. These receptors all come from a human patient who had received a solid organ transplant and had CMV disease.

Notes on this clone: Other nucleotide sequences from this sample produce the same CDR3. The chain employs TRBV4-3 and TRBJ1-1, with a tentative D call TRBD1 (6 bases). CDR1 and CDR2 from the germline V gene are LGHNA and YSLEER. The CDR3 length is 15 residues. The V end was cut by 0 bases, the J end by 5 bases, with 13 bases between. CDR3 loop: CASSQDRGLGTEAFF. In DNA form, the CDR3 reads TGCGCCAGCAGCCAAGATCGGGGGCTGGGGACTGAAGCTTTCTTT.

The chain uses TRBV7-9 and TRBJ2-2, with D unclear. V was trimmed by 2 bases and J by 6 bases, leaving 4 bases between them. This CDR3 is built from 12 residues. CDR1 is SEHNR, CDR2 FQNEAQ, per germline (reference sequence). The CDR3 sequence is CASSLSAGELFF. Written as DNA, the CDR3 is TGTGCCAGCAGCTTATCAGCCGGGGAGCTGTTTTTT.

V is TRBV27 and J is TRBJ2-2; D might be TRBD1 or TRBD2, each matching 6 bases. This CDR3 is 15 amino acids long. Trimming removed 4 bases from V and 5 bases from J, with 14 bases in between. In germline, CDR1 is MNHEY, CDR2 SMNVEV (reference sequence). CDR3 in amino acids: CASSWAGQLTGELFF. In nucleotides, the CDR3 is TGTGCCAGCAGTTGGGCGGGACAACTTACCGGGGAGCTGTTTTTT.

The chain couples TRBV7-9 to TRBJ1-1; D is unresolved. This CDR3 contains 13 residues. V gave up 5 bases and J gave up 3 bases, with 10 bases separating them. Germline V CDR1 and CDR2: SEHNR, FQNEAQ (reference sequence). Here the CDR3 reads CASSGVGYTEAFF. The CDR3 DNA follows: TGTGCCAGCAGCGGAGTGGGGTACACTGAAGCTTTCTTT. Looking up the rest from reference TRBV7-9 and TRBJ1-1 gives the full variable domain: DTGVSQNPRHKITKRGQNVTFRCDPISEHNRLYWYRQTLGQGPEFLTYFQNEAQLEKSRLLSDRFSAERPKGSFSTLEIQRTEQGDSAMYLCASSGVGYTEAFFGQGTRLTVV.

The J gene is TRBJ1-1, the V gene TRBV6-5; D not resolved. Between the trimmed V and J ends, which lost 5 bases and 4 bases, there was a span of 14 bases. This CDR3 contains 14 residues. The germline V gene has CDR1 MNHEY and CDR2 SVGAGI. DNA of the CDR3: TGTGCCAGCAGTCATCGAGTGGCTGGCACTGAAGCTTTCTTT. Protein product: CASSHRVAGTEAFF.

The V and J genes are TRBV10-3 and TRBJ1-2, with D uncertain. The germline V gene encodes CDR1 ENHRY and CDR2 SYGVKD. Trimming pared 3 bases from V and 4 bases from J, leaving 6 bases between. This CDR3 comprises 12 residues. DNA of the CDR3: TGTGCCATCAGTGACAGCAGCTATGGCTACACCTTC. It specifies CAISDSSYGYTF.

This clone was detected only once. The chain recombines TRBV27 with TRBJ2-1, with D possibly TRBD1 on 5 matching bases. Germline CDR1 is MNHEY and CDR2 is SMNVEV (reference sequence). Trimming removed 0 bases from V and 11 bases from J, with 8 bases in between. This CDR3 is 12 amino acids long. CDR3 protein: CASSLSKGKQFF. CDR3 sequence (DNA): TGTGCCAGCAGTTTATCGAAGGGGAAGCAGTTCTTC.

In this sample, this clone is large. The V gene is TRBV19, the J gene TRBJ1-5; 7 bases line up with TRBD1. Germline lookup yields CDR1 LNHDA and CDR2 SQIVND (reference sequence). The CDR3 is 17 residues long. V lost 1 base, J lost 7 bases, and 13 bases stayed unmatched. CDR3 residues: CASSIGTGGPFSQPQHF. The CDR3 nucleotides read TGTGCCAGTAGTATAGGGACAGGTGGTCCCTTTTCCCAGCCCCAGCATTTT.

This clone appeared once. Here the CDR3 DNA reads TGTGCCAGCAGCTTAGTCCAGGGGGCTGGGACTGAAGCTTTCTTT. It specifies CASSLVQGAGTEAFF. The chain recombines TRBV13 with TRBJ1-1, with 8 bases identical to TRBD1. After removal of 1 base from V and 5 bases from J, the junction contained 6 bases not matched to a gene. Germline V CDR1 and CDR2: PRHDT, FYEKMQ (reference sequence). The CDR3 runs 15 residues.

The chain employs TRBV6-6 and TRBJ1-2; no reliable D call. Germline V lookup: CDR1 MNHNY, CDR2 SVGAGI (reference sequence). The CDR3 extends over 16 amino acids. The V gene lost 0 bases and the J gene lost 6 bases, with 17 bases spanning the gap. CDR3 amino acids: CASSYSRDVALNGYTF. CDR3 DNA: TGTGCCAGCAGTTACTCCCGCGACGTGGCGTTGAATGGCTACACCTTC.

The chain couples TRBV2 to TRBJ1-5; D might be TRBD1 (6 bases). The ends were cut back, 0 bases at V and 2 bases at J, with 8 bases in the middle. The germline gives CDR1 SNHLY, CDR2 FYNNEI. The CDR3 totals 15 residues. DNA of the CDR3: TGTGCCAGCAGTGAAGCGGGGGCGGGCAATCAGCCCCAGCATTTT. Translated, it gives CASSEAGAGNQPQHF.

In its sample, this clone was seen a few times. The V gene is TRBV27, the J gene TRBJ2-2; TRBD1 is a possible D gene (6 bases). The germline V and J ends were trimmed by 1 base and 1 base, with 19 bases remaining between them. CDR3 length: 19 residues. CDR1 MNHEY and CDR2 SMNVEV come from the germline V gene (reference sequence). The CDR3 spells CASSLWSGHTSRNTGELFF. The DNA of the CDR3 is TGTGCCAGCAGTTTATGGTCGGGACACACAAGCAGGAACACCGGGGAGCTGTTTTTT.

V is TRBV5-1 and J is TRBJ2-7; 7 nucleotides agree with TRBD1. This CDR3 has 17 amino acids. V was pared by 0 bases and J by 1 base, with 10 bases of the junction left unmatched. The germline V gene has CDR1 SGHRS and CDR2 YFSETQ. CDR3 nucleotides: TGCGCCAGCAGCTTGGGCCCGGGCAGGGGGTATTCCTACGAGCAGTACTTC. It encodes CASSLGPGRGYSYEQYF.

The V gene is TRBV15, the J gene TRBJ1-3; 8 bases map to TRBD1. This CDR3 spans 15 amino acids. J was trimmed by 3 bases and V by 5 bases; bases with no gene match: 6. The V gene's germline CDR1 is LNHNV and CDR2 YYDKDF (reference sequence). CDR3 region: CATSPSRGLGNTIYF. CDR3 in DNA: TGTGCCACCAGCCCCTCCAGGGGGCTTGGAAACACCATATATTTT.

The rearrangement joins TRBV15 to TRBJ2-6; D remains unclear. The CDR3 contains 16 residues. Germline CDR1 LNHNV, CDR2 YYDKDF (reference sequence). The V end lost 5 bases, the J end lost 1 base, and 12 bases lay between the germline ends. CDR3 bases: TGTGCCACCAGCGGCCCCCTAGGTTCTGGGGCCAACGTCCTGACTTTC. It translates to CATSGPLGSGANVLTF.

In the case of this clone: One junction end disagrees with the germline gene, perhaps due to a read error. CDR3 coding DNA: TGTGTCAGCAGAGAATACGAAATGAACACTGAAGCTTTCTTT. Its protein is CVSREYEMNTEAFF. The chain is built from TRBV6-5 and TRBJ1-1; D uncertain. This CDR3 comprises 14 residues. From germline, CDR1 is MNHEY and CDR2 SVGAGI.

The rearrangement uses TRBV27 and TRBJ2-7; 10 bases are a match to TRBD2. Per germline, CDR1 MNHEY and CDR2 SMNVEV (reference sequence). The CDR3 has 17 residues. With 0 bases clipped from V and 0 bases from J, the junction kept 5 bases outside the gene matches. The DNA of the CDR3 is TGTGCCAGCAGTTTATCGATCCTAGCGGGAGCCTCCTACGAGCAGTACTTC. Its protein is CASSLSILAGASYEQYF.